This TCR beta chain was recorded in a study of shared clonotypes between healthy human individuals. Whole-study results and caveats: It was expected that sequencing depth would affect clonotype sharing among donors.

Cells designated naive CD8 were CD45RO-negative and were positively selected for CCR7, with terminally differentiated effector memory CD45RA+ cells excluded. Donors, without exception, were Caucasian adults residing in Nashville, Tennessee. Comments on this clone: Its matching antigen is unknown.

Data came from immunoSEQ multiplex PCR; TCRdb stores just in-frame clones and leaves some out. The sample holds approximately 840,000 clones, about 96% seen once. CDR3 length: 12 residues. Germline V gene data show CDR1 as LNHNV and CDR2 as YYDKDF (reference sequence). V lost 4 bases and J lost 0, with 3 bases in between. The rearrangement joins TRBV15 to TRBJ2-5; D is uncertain. The sequence was collected from a man aged 30-40 years in good health. The sequenced material came from naive CD8+ T cells sorted from blood. The CDR3 coding sequence is TGTGCCACCAGCAAGAACCAAGAGACCCAGTACTTC. Translating it yields CATSKNQETQYF.